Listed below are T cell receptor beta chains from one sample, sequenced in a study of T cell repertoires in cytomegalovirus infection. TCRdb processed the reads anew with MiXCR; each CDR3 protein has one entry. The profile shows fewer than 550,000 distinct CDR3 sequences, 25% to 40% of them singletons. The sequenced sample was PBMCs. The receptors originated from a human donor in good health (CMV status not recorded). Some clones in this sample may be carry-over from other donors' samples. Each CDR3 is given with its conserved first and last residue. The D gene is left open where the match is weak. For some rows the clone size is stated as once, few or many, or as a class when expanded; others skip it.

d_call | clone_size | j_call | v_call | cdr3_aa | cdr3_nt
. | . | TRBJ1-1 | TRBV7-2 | CASSLVGTSTEAFF | TGTGCCAGCAGCTTAGTCGGCACGAGCACTGAAGCTTTCTTT
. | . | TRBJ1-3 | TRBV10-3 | CAISESQEYQGGHGNTIYF | TGTGCCATCAGTGAGTCCCAAGAATATCAGGGAGGTCATGGAAACACCATATATTTT
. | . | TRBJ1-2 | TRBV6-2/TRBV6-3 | CASSYLASYGYTF | TGTGCCAGCAGTTACCTCGCCTCGTATGGCTACACCTTC
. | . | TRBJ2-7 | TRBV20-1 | CSARGPERGRYEQYF | TGCAGTGCTAGAGGGCCAGAGAGGGGCCGCTACGAGCAGTACTTC
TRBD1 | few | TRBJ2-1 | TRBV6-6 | CASRWTGLGDEQFF | TGTGCCAGCAGATGGACAGGCTTGGGGGATGAGCAGTTCTTC
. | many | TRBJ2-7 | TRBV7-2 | CASSSEVSSSYEQYF | TGTGCCAGCAGCTCCGAAGTTAGTAGCTCCTACGAGCAGTACTTC
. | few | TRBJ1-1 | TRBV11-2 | CASSLGALNTEAFF | TGTGCCAGCAGCTTGGGGGCCTTGAACACTGAAGCTTTCTTT
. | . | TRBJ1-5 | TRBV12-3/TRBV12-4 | CASSFHEGRGPNNQPQHF | TGTGCCAGCAGTTTCCATGAGGGCAGGGGCCCCAACAATCAGCCCCAGCATTTT
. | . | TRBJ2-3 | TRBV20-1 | CSARAPGKTDTQYF | TGCAGTGCTAGAGCCCCCGGGAAGACAGATACGCAGTATTTT
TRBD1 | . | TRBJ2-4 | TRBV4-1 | CASSQQTGTKNIQYF | TGCGCCAGCAGCCAGCAGACAGGGACCAAAAACATTCAGTACTTC
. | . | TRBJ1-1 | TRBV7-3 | CASSLTSGWNTEAFF | TGTGCCAGCAGCTTAACTTCCGGCTGGAACACTGAAGCTTTCTTT
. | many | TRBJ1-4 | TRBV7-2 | CASSEGPSQNEKLFF | TGTGCCAGCAGCGAAGGCCCCAGCCAGAATGAAAAACTGTTTTTT
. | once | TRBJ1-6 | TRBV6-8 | CASSYRQAGSPLHF | TGTGCCAGCAGTTACAGGCAGGCTGGATCACCCCTCCACTTT
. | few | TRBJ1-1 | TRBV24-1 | CATAGQGFGGTEAFF | TGTGCCACAGCGGGGCAGGGCTTTGGTGGCACTGAAGCTTTCTTT
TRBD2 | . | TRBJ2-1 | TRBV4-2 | CASSQGTSGGSSYNEQFF | TGTGCCAGCAGCCAAGGGACTAGCGGGGGGAGCTCCTACAATGAGCAGTTCTTC
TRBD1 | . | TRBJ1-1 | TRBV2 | CASRRQGQGTEAFF | TGTGCCAGCAGGCGACAGGGCCAGGGCACTGAAGCTTTCTTT
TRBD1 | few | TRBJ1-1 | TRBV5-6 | CASSIPDRIDTEAFF | TGTGCCAGCAGCATACCGGACAGGATAGACACTGAAGCTTTCTTT
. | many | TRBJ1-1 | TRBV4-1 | CASSHGPPWVNTEAFF | TGCGCCAGCAGCCATGGGCCCCCGTGGGTGAACACTGAAGCTTTCTTT
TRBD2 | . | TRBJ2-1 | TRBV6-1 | CASSPGLAVDEQFF | TGTGCCAGCAGTCCGGGACTAGCTGTGGATGAGCAGTTCTTC
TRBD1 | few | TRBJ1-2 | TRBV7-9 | CASSLADRGQGYTF | TGTGCCAGCAGCTTAGCAGACAGGGGTCAGGGCTACACCTTC